Below are 10 T cell receptor beta chains sequenced from a single sample in a study of T cells after yellow fever vaccination. TCRdb re-called the 5' RACE reads with MiXCR, one entry per CDR3 protein. There are roughly 120,000 distinct CDR3 sequences in the sample; under 8% occur only once, and roughly 2.5% lies in the top ten. Sequences were derived from CD4+ T cells sorted from PBMCs, sampled 10 days after the first yellow fever vaccination. The receptors were gathered from a man younger than 35 who received the YFV17D yellow fever vaccine.

This clonotype was observed at least ten times. The CDR3 loop is CASSLSAGFAFRQYF. The CDR3 bases are TGTGCCAGCAGTTTATCCGCCGGGTTCGCTTTTCGGCAGTACTTC. The chain is built from TRBV27 and TRBJ2-7; no reliable D call. Per the germline V gene, CDR1 is MNHEY and CDR2 is SMNVEV (reference sequence). Trimming removed 0 bases from V and 9 bases from J, with 18 bases in between. The CDR3 runs 15 residues.

The table lists this clonotype with many counts. V is TRBV20-1 and J is TRBJ1-2, with D unclear. V was shortened by 3 bases and J by 8 bases, with 10 bases between the two germline ends. Germline loops: CDR1 DFQATT, CDR2 SNEGSKA (reference sequence). The CDR3 loop spans 11 amino acids. CDR3 nucleotide sequence: TGCAGTGCTAGTCAGCCTGGGGGCTACACCTTC. Protein sequence: CSASQPGGYTF.

This clonotype was observed many times. V usage is TRBV12-3 or TRBV12-4 and J usage is TRBJ1-1; possibly TRBD1 for D (5 bases). Trimming took off 5 bases at V and 1 base at J, with 11 bases between the two ends. The CDR3 is 14 residues long. CDR3 amino acids: CASSTDGTNTEAFF. CDR3 nucleotides: TGTGCCAGCAGTACCGACGGGACGAACACTGAAGCTTTCTTT.

This clonotype was detected many times. This chain connects TRBV5-1 to TRBJ2-3, with 13 bases that match TRBD2. Germline V gives CDR1 SGHRS, CDR2 YFSETQ. This CDR3 region has 17 residues. V gave up 3 bases and J gave up 4 bases; unmatched junction bases: 8. CDR3 bases: TGCGCCAGCAGCTCCGCCGGGACTAGCGGGACGGCAGATACGCAGTATTTT. Translated, it gives CASSSAGTSGTADTQYF.

This clonotype showed up many times. This chain connects TRBV5-1 to TRBJ1-4; no clear D. This CDR3 spans 17 amino acids. Per germline, CDR1 SGHRS and CDR2 YFSETQ. With 3 bases removed from V and 2 bases from J, the gap between germline ends came to 17 bases. The CDR3 region is CASSSRSGTLTNEKLFF. The CDR3, as DNA: TGCGCCAGCAGCTCCAGGAGTGGAACATTGACTAATGAAAAACTGTTTTTT.

This clonotype occurred once. The rearrangement uses TRBV7-9 and TRBJ1-3; D is unresolved. CDR1 and CDR2 from the germline V gene are SEHNR and FQNEAQ (reference sequence). Trimming left V 10 bases short and J 2 bases short, with 9 bases between. This CDR3 is built from 12 residues. The CDR3 DNA reads TGTGCCAACACCTCCACTGGAAACACCATATATTTT. Protein: CANTSTGNTIYF. The whole variable domain, filled in from reference TRBV7-9 and TRBJ1-3, reads DTGVSQNPRHKITKRGQNVTFRCDPISEHNRLYWYRQTLGQGPEFLTYFQNEAQLEKSRLLSDRFSAERPKGSFSTLEIQRTEQGDSAMYLCANTSTGNTIYFGEGSWLTVV.

In its sample, this clonotype was seen a few times. The chain uses TRBV6-2 or TRBV6-3 and TRBJ1-5; perhaps TRBD1 as D (5 bases). Per germline, CDR1 MNHEY and CDR2 SVGEGT. The length of the CDR3 is 16 residues. The germline V and J ends were trimmed by 4 bases and 6 bases, with 19 bases remaining between them. The CDR3 reads CASSLGGQGGGQPQHF. The CDR3 coding sequence is TGTGCCAGCAGTTTGGGTGGCCAGGGAGGAGGTCAGCCCCAGCATTTT.

The sample holds many counts of this clonotype. The chain carries TRBV7-2 and TRBJ2-3, with TRBD1 as a possible D gene (6 bases). The CDR3 covers 17 residues. CDR1 and CDR2 from the germline V gene are SGHTA and FQGNSA. The ends were cut back, 5 bases at V and 2 bases at J, with 20 bases in the middle. The chain's CDR3 is CASSRRKGGRLTDTQYF. CDR3 DNA: TGTGCCAGCAGCCGAAGGAAAGGGGGAAGACTCACAGATACGCAGTATTTT.

V and J are TRBV7-2 and TRBJ2-2; possible D gene TRBD1, 6 bases. Germline assignment: CDR1 SGHTA and CDR2 FQGNSA. The CDR3 consists of 14 residues. Trimming cost V 5 bases and J 7 bases, with 14 bases left between them. This CDR3 reads CASSRGAGDGELFF. The CDR3 nucleotides read TGTGCCAGCAGCCGAGGGGCAGGGGACGGGGAGCTGTTTTTT.

This clonotype showed up many times. V usage is TRBV5-1 and J usage is TRBJ1-2; 7 nucleotides agree with TRBD1. The junction had 8 bases not matched to a gene; V was cut back by 4 bases and J by 8 bases. Germline values: CDR1 SGHRS, CDR2 YFSETQ. The CDR3 sequence is 13 residues long. The CDR3, as DNA: TGCGCCAGCAGCCAAGGGACAGCCGCGGGCTACACCTTC. Protein: CASSQGTAAGYTF.